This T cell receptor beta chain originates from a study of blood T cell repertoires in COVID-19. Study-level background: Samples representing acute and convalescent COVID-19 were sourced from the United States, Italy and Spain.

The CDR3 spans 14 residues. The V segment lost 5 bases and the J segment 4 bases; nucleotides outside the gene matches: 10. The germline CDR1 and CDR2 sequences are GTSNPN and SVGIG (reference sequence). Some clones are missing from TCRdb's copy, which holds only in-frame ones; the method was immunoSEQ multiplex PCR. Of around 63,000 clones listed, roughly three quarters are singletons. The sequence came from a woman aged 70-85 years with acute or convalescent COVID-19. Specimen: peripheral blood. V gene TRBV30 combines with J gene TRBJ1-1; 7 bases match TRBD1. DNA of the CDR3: TGTGCCTGGGGGCGGACAGGAATACTCACTGAAGCTTTCTTT. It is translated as CAWGRTGILTEAFF.